A single T cell receptor (beta chain) is shown here with its context. The antigen is unknown. The data are from a study of long-term antiretroviral therapy in people with HIV. Whole-study findings and limits: No data were available on ART adherence, viral resistance or therapy changes. Drawn between the mid-2000s and the late 2010s, the blood was possibly obtained under older ART regimens.

At the survey level, the v3.0 immunoSEQ assay was run. Profiling relied on immunoSEQ multiplex PCR, and the TCRdb table lists in-frame clones only, not all of them. There are some 27,000 clones in the sample; roughly 84% occur only once, and just under 8.5% lies in the top ten. This receptor was taken from a man aged 35 to 55 with HIV. The specimen comprised unsorted PBMCs, sampled 3 years after starting antiretroviral therapy.

CDR3 sequence reads: CAWSSGQGANGYTF. The CDR3 region has the DNA TGTGCCTGGAGTTCGGGGCAGGGGGCTAATGGCTACACCTTC. The chain links TRBV30 to TRBJ1-2, with 8 bases fitting TRBD1. Trimming took 2 bases from V and 6 from J; bases not matched to a gene: 8. Looked up from germline, CDR1 is GTSNPN and CDR2 is SVGIG (reference sequence). The CDR3 runs 14 residues.